A selection of T cell receptor beta chains follows, all from one sample in a study of radiation and T cells in renal cell carcinoma. This table comes from immunoSEQ multiplex PCR, and its TCRdb copy is limited to in-frame clones, with some not included. The sample shows 95,000 to 150,000 clones, roughly four fifths of them seen only once. Sample: blood, taken from a patient whose treatment included radiotherapy and nephrectomy. These receptors were obtained from a woman aged 60 to 75 with renal cell carcinoma. Both conserved end residues are part of each CDR3. D genes are given only for firm matches. The size of a clone is reported for some rows only, either as once, few or many, or as a class for expanded clones.

NA	TRBV5-8	17	TRBJ1-1	NA	CASSSGGGPGLGTEAFF	TGTGCCAGCAGCTCTGGCGGGGGCCCGGGCTTAGGCACTGAAGCTTTCTTT
NA	TRBV6-1	15	TRBJ2-1	NA	CASSEGTKISDEQFF	TGTGCCAGCAGTGAAGGGACTAAAATTAGCGATGAGCAGTTCTTC
NA	TRBV6-6	12	TRBJ1-2	NA	CASSYGGEGYTF	TGTGCCAGCAGTTACGGTGGGGAGGGCTACACCTTC
NA	TRBV28	12	TRBJ1-2	NA	CASSLTGYGYTF	TGTGCCAGCAGTTTAACTGGGTATGGCTACACCTTC
NA	TRBV29-1	11	TRBJ1-2	NA	CSVLLAYGYTF	TGCAGCGTCCTATTGGCCTATGGCTACACCTTC
once	TRBV9	15	TRBJ1-3	NA	CASSAGLLSGNTIYF	TGTGCCAGCAGCGCCGGACTGCTCTCTGGAAACACCATATATTTT
NA	TRBV6-6	12	TRBJ1-1	NA	CASSYSGREAFF	TGTGCCAGCAGTTACTCGGGCCGAGAAGCTTTCTTT
NA	TRBV28	13	TRBJ1-2	NA	CALQSGGFYGYTF	TGTGCCCTCCAAAGCGGGGGGTTCTATGGCTACACCTTC
NA	TRBV29-1	13	TRBJ1-1	NA	CSLNKGVGTEAFF	TGCAGCCTCAACAAGGGGGTAGGCACTGAAGCTTTCTTT
NA	TRBV7-2	13	TRBJ1-2	NA	CASGSIGLRGYTF	TGTGCCAGCGGTTCAATTGGTTTAAGGGGCTACACCTTC
NA	TRBV2	12	TRBJ2-7	NA	CASSGGESEQYF	TGTGCCAGCAGTGGGGGGGAGAGCGAGCAGTACTTC
few	TRBV11-2	12	TRBJ2-5	NA	CASRGGKETQYF	TGTGCCAGCAGGGGGGGCAAAGAGACCCAGTACTTC
few	TRBV19	13	TRBJ2-5	NA	CASSTNLPETQYF	TGTGCCAGTAGTACCAATCTTCCGGAGACCCAGTACTTC
once	TRBV27	13	TRBJ1-1	TRBD1	CASSDRVNTEAFF	TGTGCCAGCAGTGACAGGGTGAACACTGAAGCTTTCTTT
NA	TRBV28	15	TRBJ1-1	NA	CASSLTTRMGTEAFF	TGTGCCAGCAGTTTAACGACACGGATGGGCACTGAAGCTTTCTTT
NA	TRBV30	16	TRBJ2-7	TRBD2	CAWTMYGRGSSYEQYF	TGTGCCTGGACCATGTACGGGCGGGGGAGCTCCTACGAGCAGTACTTC
NA	TRBV2	15	TRBJ2-1	NA	CASSYGTGAYNEQFF	TGTGCCAGCAGCTATGGAACGGGAGCCTACAATGAGCAGTTCTTC
NA	TRBV7-9	16	TRBJ2-1	NA	CASSKGSGPVGNEQFF	TGTGCCAGCAGCAAAGGGTCGGGGCCGGTGGGGAATGAGCAGTTCTTC
NA	TRBV25-1	15	TRBJ1-3	NA	CASSGGEVAGNTIYF	TGTGCCAGCAGTGGGGGGGAAGTGGCTGGAAACACCATATATTTT
few	TRBV29-1	14	TRBJ2-1	TRBD1	CSVVMGQGYNEQFF	TGCAGCGTTGTAATGGGACAGGGATACAATGAGCAGTTCTTC
NA	TRBV4-2	15	TRBJ2-7	TRBD1	CASSQLTGSPYEQYF	TGTGCCAGCAGCCAACTGACAGGGAGCCCCTACGAGCAGTACTTC
NA	TRBV5-1	14	TRBJ1-2	NA	CASSLQSSNYGYTF	TGCGCCAGCAGCTTGCAGTCTTCTAACTATGGCTACACCTTC
NA	TRBV6-1	14	TRBJ2-2	TRBD1	CASNDRVDTGELFF	TGTGCCAGCAATGACAGGGTAGACACCGGGGAGCTGTTTTTT
NA	TRBV5-4	15	TRBJ2-1	NA	CASSFSALLHNEQFF	TGTGCCAGCAGCTTCAGCGCCTTACTACACAATGAGCAGTTCTTC
NA	TRBV19	15	TRBJ1-2	NA	CASSIWYSASGGYTF	TGTGCCAGTAGTATCTGGTACAGCGCCTCCGGGGGCTACACCTTC
NA	TRBV7-9	14	TRBJ2-5	TRBD1	CASSFMDRGETQYF	TGTGCCAGCAGCTTTATGGACAGGGGAGAGACCCAGTACTTC
NA	TRBV19	12	TRBJ1-2	NA	CASSMGGTGYTF	TGTGCCAGTAGTATGGGAGGGACTGGCTACACCTTC
NA	TRBV19	14	TRBJ1-5	TRBD1	CASSPQTGNQPQHF	TGTGCCAGTAGTCCTCAGACAGGGAATCAGCCCCAGCATTTT
NA	TRBV19	13	TRBJ1-1	TRBD1	CASSRQGNTEAFF	TGTGCCAGTAGTCGACAGGGGAACACTGAAGCTTTCTTT
once	TRBV6-1	12	TRBJ2-7	NA	CASLGHLNEQYF	TGTGCCAGCTTAGGCCACCTTAACGAGCAGTACTTC
NA	TRBV28	15	TRBJ2-1	NA	CASSPHREGDNEQFF	TGTGCCAGCAGTCCTCACAGGGAAGGAGACAATGAGCAGTTCTTC
NA	TRBV28	11	TRBJ1-2	NA	CASSLLEGYTF	TGTGCCAGCAGTTTATTGGAGGGCTACACCTTC
NA	TRBV9	14	TRBJ1-2	TRBD1	CASRGTGVRYGYTF	TGTGCCAGCAGGGGGACAGGGGTGCGCTATGGCTACACCTTC
few	TRBV18	15	TRBJ1-1	NA	CASSSSGGTNTEAFF	TGTGCCAGCTCATCCTCGGGGGGCACAAACACTGAAGCTTTCTTT
NA	TRBV19	15	TRBJ2-2	NA	CASSMRGSDTGELFF	TGTGCCAGTAGTATGAGGGGGAGCGACACCGGGGAGCTGTTTTTT
few	TRBV5-1	12	TRBJ2-1	NA	CASRGLYNEQFF	TGCGCCAGCAGAGGGTTATACAATGAGCAGTTCTTC
NA	TRBV19	14	TRBJ1-2	TRBD1	CAVTGTGRNYGYTF	TGTGCCGTCACCGGGACAGGGAGGAACTATGGCTACACCTTC
NA	TRBV25-1	15	TRBJ1-5	TRBD1	CASSESGTDNQPQHF	TGTGCCAGCAGTGAATCAGGGACAGACAATCAGCCCCAGCATTTT
once	TRBV6-1	10	TRBJ1-2	NA	CATNLGGYTF	TGTGCCACCAACTTAGGCGGCTACACCTTC
NA	TRBV7-2	15	TRBJ1-1	NA	CASSLELMQGREAFF	TGTGCCAGCAGCTTAGAATTGATGCAGGGTAGAGAAGCTTTCTTT
NA	TRBV5-1	14	TRBJ1-2	TRBD1	CASSSGTERHGYTF	TGCGCCAGCAGCTCAGGGACAGAGAGGCATGGCTACACCTTC
NA	TRBV5-6	16	TRBJ1-2	TRBD1	CASSSPRRGSNYGYTF	TGTGCCAGCAGCTCGCCGCGCAGGGGGAGTAACTATGGCTACACCTTC
NA	TRBV6-5	14	TRBJ2-7	NA	CASRDILSSYEQYF	TGTGCCAGCAGAGACATCTTAAGCTCCTACGAGCAGTACTTC
few	TRBV28	13	TRBJ2-7	NA	CASSLAHTYEQYF	TGTGCCAGCAGTTTAGCCCACACCTACGAGCAGTACTTC
NA	TRBV7-9	14	TRBJ1-4	NA	CASSLGALDEKLFF	TGTGCCAGCAGCTTAGGGGCACTAGATGAAAAACTGTTTTTT
NA	TRBV30	11	TRBJ2-7	NA	CALGAPYEQYF	TGTGCCCTAGGGGCTCCCTACGAGCAGTACTTC
NA	TRBV7-7	13	TRBJ2-5	TRBD1	CASSPGQQETQYF	TGTGCTAGCAGCCCGGGACAGCAAGAGACCCAGTACTTC
few	TRBV10-3	11	TRBJ1-1	NA	CAISEGGEAFF	TGTGCCATCAGTGAGGGAGGTGAAGCTTTCTTT
NA	TRBV4-2	15	TRBJ2-7	TRBD2	CASSHEREGLYEQYF	TGTGCCAGCAGCCATGAGCGGGAGGGCTTATACGAGCAGTACTTC
NA	TRBV7-6	16	TRBJ2-1	TRBD2	CASRRTSGGSYNEQFF	TGTGCCAGCAGACGTACTAGCGGGGGGTCCTACAATGAGCAGTTCTTC
NA	TRBV27	14	TRBJ2-7	NA	CASSYYKDSYEQYF	TGTGCCAGCAGCTATTATAAGGACTCCTACGAGCAGTACTTC
NA	TRBV5-1	15	TRBJ2-5	TRBD2	CASSSTSGGGETQYF	TGCGCCAGCAGCTCCACTAGCGGGGGGGGAGAGACCCAGTACTTC
NA	TRBV15	17	TRBJ1-1	NA	CATSKQFTGTANTEAFF	TGTGCCACCAGCAAACAATTTACCGGGACGGCGAACACTGAAGCTTTCTTT